Included here is one T cell receptor (beta chain) sequence, with context. The sample comes from a study of blood T cell repertoires in COVID-19. The age range of participants was about 18 to 95 years, with residence in about two dozen US areas. Participants had their cohort set by participant-reported clinical history. The germline V gene has CDR1 LNHDA and CDR2 SQIVND (reference sequence). Trimming left V 10 bases short and J 9 bases short, with 20 bases between. This CDR3 is built from 13 residues. Using immunoSEQ multiplex PCR, the repertoire was profiled, and TCRdb retains in-frame clones only, with some absent. The sample holds roughly 200,000 clones; about 88% are singletons and the top ten take approximately 25%.

This sequence joins TRBV19 and TRBJ2-3; D is perhaps TRBD2 (7 bases). This clonotype was obtained from a woman aged 40 to 50 in a cohort exposed to, infected with or recovered from COVID-19 (not recorded which). Input material: PBMCs or T cells enriched from blood (not recorded which). CDR3 coding DNA: TGTGCCACTGACGGGGGGCCCCAAGCGACGCAGTATTTT. Translating gives CATDGGPQATQYF.